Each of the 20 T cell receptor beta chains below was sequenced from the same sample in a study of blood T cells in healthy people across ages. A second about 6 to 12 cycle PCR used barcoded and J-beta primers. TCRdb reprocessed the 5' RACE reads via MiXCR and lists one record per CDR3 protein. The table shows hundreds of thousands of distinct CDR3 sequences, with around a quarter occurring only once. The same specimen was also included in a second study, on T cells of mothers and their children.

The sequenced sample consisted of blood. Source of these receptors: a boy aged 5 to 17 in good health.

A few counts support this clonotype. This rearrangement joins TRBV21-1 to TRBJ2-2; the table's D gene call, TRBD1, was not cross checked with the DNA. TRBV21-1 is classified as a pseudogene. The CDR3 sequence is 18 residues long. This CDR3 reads CASSKLDRDRRMSGELFF. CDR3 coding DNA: TGTGCCAGCAGCAAACTGGACCGTGACAGACGTATGTCCGGGGAGCTGTTTTTT.

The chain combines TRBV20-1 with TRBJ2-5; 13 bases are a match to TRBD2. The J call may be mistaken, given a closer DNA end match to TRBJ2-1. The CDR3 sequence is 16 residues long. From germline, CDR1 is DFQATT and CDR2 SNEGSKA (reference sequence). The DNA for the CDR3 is TGCAGTGCTAGACCCGGGACTAGCGGGACTCGAGGTGAGCAGTTCTTC. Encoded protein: CSARPGTSGTRGEQFF.

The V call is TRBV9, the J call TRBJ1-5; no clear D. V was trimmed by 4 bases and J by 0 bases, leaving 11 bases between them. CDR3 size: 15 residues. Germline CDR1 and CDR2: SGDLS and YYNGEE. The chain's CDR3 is CASSPQDSSNQPQHF. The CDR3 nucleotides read TGTGCCAGCAGCCCCCAGGATTCTAGCAATCAGCCCCAGCATTTT.

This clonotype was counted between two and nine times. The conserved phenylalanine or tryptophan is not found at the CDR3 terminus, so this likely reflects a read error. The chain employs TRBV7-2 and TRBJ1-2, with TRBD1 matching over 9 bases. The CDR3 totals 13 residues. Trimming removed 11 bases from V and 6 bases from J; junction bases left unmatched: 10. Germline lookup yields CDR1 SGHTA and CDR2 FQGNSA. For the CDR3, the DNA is TGTGCCTCCTGGCGGACAGGGGAAGATGGCTACACCCTC. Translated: CASWRTGEDGYTL.

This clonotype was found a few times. The chain's CDR3 is CSVGTPSGGTDTQYF. The CDR3 DNA reads as TGCAGCGTCGGCACCCCTAGCGGGGGCACAGATACGCAGTATTTT. V is TRBV29-1 and J is TRBJ2-3; 9 bases are a match to TRBD2. The ends lost 6 bases at V and 1 base at J; junction bases unmatched: 8. This CDR3 comprises 15 residues. Germline-derived CDR1 and CDR2 are SQVTM and ANQGSEA.

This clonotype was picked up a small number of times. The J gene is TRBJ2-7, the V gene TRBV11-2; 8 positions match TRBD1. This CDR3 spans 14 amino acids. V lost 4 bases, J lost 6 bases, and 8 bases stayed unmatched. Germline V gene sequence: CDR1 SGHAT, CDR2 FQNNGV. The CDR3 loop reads CASSYATGVGEQYF. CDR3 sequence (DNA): TGTGCCAGCAGCTACGCGACAGGGGTAGGCGAGCAGTACTTC.

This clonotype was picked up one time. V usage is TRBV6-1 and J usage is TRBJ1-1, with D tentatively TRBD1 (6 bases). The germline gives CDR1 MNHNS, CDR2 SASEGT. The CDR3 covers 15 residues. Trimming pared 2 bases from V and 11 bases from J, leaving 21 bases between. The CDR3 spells CASSETAGAHVSAFF. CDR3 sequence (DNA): TGTGCCAGCAGTGAAACTGCGGGGGCGCATGTATCGGCTTTCTTT.

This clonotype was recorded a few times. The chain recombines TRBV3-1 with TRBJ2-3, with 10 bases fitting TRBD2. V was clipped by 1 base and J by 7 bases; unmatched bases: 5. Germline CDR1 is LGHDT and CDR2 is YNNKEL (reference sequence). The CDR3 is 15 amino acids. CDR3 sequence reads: CASSQGAGGLYTQYF. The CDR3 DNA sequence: TGTGCCAGCAGCCAAGGAGCGGGAGGGCTGTATACGCAGTATTTT.

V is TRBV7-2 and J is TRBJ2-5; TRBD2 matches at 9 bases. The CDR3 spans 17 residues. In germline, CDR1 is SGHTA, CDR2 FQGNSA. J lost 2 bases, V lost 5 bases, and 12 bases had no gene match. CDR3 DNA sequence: TGTGCCAGCAGCACCCCGGAGGTTAGCGGGGGACAAGAGACCCAGTACTTC. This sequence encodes CASSTPEVSGGQETQYF.

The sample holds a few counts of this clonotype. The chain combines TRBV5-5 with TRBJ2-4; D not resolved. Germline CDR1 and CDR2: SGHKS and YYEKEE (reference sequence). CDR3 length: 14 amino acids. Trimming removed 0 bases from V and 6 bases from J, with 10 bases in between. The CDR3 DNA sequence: TGTGCCAGCAGCTTGGAATGGAGACCAAACATTCAGTACTTC. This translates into CASSLEWRPNIQYF.

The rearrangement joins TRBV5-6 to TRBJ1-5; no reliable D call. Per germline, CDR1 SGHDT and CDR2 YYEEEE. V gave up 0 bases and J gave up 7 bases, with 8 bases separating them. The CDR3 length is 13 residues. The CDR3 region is CASSLASGQPQHF. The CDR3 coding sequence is TGTGCCAGCAGCTTGGCGAGTGGGCAGCCCCAGCATTTT.

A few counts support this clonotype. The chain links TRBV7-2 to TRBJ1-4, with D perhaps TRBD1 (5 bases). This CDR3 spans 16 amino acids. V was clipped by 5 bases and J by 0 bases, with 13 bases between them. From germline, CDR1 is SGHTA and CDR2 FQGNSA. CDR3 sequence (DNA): TGTGCCAGCAGCCGAGAAGGGGCAGCAACTAATGAAAAACTGTTTTTT. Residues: CASSREGAATNEKLFF.

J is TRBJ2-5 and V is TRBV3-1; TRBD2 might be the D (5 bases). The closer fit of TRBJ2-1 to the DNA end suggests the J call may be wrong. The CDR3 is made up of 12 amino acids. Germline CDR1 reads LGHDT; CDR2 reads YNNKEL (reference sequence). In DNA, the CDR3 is TGTGCCAGCAGCCAACCACAGCGGGAGCAGTTCTTC. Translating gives CASSQPQREQFF.

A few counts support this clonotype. CDR3 in DNA: TGCGCCAGCAGCTTGGAAATAGCGGGAGGGGATACGCAGTATTTT. Its protein is CASSLEIAGGDTQYF. The chain uses TRBV5-1 and TRBJ2-3, with 11 nucleotides matching TRBD2. The CDR3 is 15 amino acids. Germline V gives CDR1 SGHRS, CDR2 YFSETQ. V trimming: 0 bases; J trimming: 6 bases; junction bases outside the gene matches: 3.

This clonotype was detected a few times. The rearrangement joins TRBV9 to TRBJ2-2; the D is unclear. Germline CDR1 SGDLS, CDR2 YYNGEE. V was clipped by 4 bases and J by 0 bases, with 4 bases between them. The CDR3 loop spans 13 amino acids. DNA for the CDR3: TGTGCCAGCAGCAACGCGAACACCGGGGAGCTGTTTTTT. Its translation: CASSNANTGELFF.

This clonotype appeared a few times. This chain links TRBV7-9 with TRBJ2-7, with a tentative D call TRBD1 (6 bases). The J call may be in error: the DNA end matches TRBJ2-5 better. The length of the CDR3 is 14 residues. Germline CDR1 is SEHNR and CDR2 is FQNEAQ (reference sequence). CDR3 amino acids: CASSLDREQETQYF. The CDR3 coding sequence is TGTGCCAGCAGCTTGGACAGAGAGCAAGAGACCCAGTACTTC.

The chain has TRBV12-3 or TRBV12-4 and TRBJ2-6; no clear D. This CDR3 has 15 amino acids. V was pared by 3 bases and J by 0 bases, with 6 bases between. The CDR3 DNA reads TGTGCCAGCAGTTTTCGTTCCTCTGGGGCCAACGTCCTGACTTTC. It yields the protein CASSFRSSGANVLTF.

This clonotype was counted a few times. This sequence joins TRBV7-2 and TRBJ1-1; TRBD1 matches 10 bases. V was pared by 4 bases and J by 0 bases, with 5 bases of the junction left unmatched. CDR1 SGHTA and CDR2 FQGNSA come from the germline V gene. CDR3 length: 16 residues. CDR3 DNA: TGTGCCAGCAGCTCTGGGACAGGGGCGATGAACACTGAAGCTTTCTTT. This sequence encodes CASSSGTGAMNTEAFF. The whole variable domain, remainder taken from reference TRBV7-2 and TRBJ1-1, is GAGVSQSPSNKVTEKGKDVELRCDPISGHTALYWYRQSLGQGLEFLIYFQGNSAPDKSGLPSDRFSAERTGGSVSTLTIQRTQQEDSAVYLCASSSGTGAMNTEAFFGQGTRLTVV.

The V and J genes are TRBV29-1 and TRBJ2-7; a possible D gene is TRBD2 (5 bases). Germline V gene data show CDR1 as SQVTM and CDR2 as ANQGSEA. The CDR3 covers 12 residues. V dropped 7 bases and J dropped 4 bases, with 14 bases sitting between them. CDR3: CSAKGAKYEQYF. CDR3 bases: TGCAGCGCCAAGGGAGCTAAGTACGAGCAGTACTTC.

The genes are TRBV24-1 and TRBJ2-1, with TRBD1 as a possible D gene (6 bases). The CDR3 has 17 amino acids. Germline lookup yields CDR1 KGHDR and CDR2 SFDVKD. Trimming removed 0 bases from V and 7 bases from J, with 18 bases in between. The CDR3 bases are TGTGCCACCAGTGATTTGCAGGGGTCATCCCCCCCTAATGAGCAGTTCTTC. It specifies CATSDLQGSSPPNEQFF.